The T cell receptor (beta chain) described here comes from a study of siplizumab effects on memory and regulatory T cells. Study-wide findings and caveats: Alloreactive sequences tracing back to unstimulated CD4+ memory cells fell significantly with siplizumab. With siplizumab, mappable alloreactive CD4+ clones averaged roughly 69% Treg-derived, versus approximately 29% in controls. The majority of clones, roughly 80-95% of proliferating CD4+ or CD8+ clones, lacked an assignable naive or memory phenotype. The diversity of naive T cells seemed greater than that of memory cells, and their alloresponse contribution seemed major.

V shed 5 bases and J shed 8 bases, with 21 bases lying between them. This CDR3 region has 14 residues. The germline gives CDR1 GTSNPN, CDR2 SVGIG (reference sequence). The method was immunoSEQ multiplex PCR; TCRdb's version includes in-frame clones alone and lacks a portion of them. The sample consists of about 100,000 clones, roughly 94% of them appearing once. Points on this clone: What it binds is unknown.

Sequenced input: Tregs sorted from blood. The V gene is TRBV30, the J gene TRBJ1-2, with a tentative D call TRBD1 (5 bases). The sequence was collected from a human donor in good health. CDR3 protein: CAWGLTGAAGGYTF. CDR3 nucleotide sequence: TGTGCCTGGGGCCTAACCGGGGCCGCGGGGGGCTACACCTTC.